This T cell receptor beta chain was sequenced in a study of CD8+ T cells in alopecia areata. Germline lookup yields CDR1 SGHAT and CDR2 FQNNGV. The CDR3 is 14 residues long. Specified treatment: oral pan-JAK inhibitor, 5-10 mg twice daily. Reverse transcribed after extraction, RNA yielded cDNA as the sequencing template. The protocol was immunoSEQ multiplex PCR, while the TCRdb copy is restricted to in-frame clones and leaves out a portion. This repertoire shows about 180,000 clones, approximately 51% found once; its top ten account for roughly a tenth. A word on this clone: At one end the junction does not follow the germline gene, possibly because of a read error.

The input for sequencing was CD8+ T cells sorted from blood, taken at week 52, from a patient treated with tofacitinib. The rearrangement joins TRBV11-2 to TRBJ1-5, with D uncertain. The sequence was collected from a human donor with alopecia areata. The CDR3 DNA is TGTGCCAGCAGCCTAGACATCCGCAATCAGCCCCAGCATTTT. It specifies CASSLDIRNQPQHF.